The 18 T cell receptor beta chains in this list originate from one sample, sequenced in a study of cytomegalovirus exposure and HLA in healthy donors. Researchers ran the PCR with 60 Vbeta and 13 Jbeta primers. Sequenced by immunoSEQ multiplex PCR; TCRdb stores in-frame clones only, minus some. The sample yields about 98,000 clones, roughly 70% seen once. The sequenced sample consisted of PBMCs. The receptors here all came from a male donor in good health and CMV-seronegative.

This chain connects TRBV10-2 to TRBJ1-3; 8 positions agree with TRBD1. V lost 6 bases, J lost 0 bases, and 7 bases stayed unmatched. This CDR3 has 16 residues. Looked up from germline, CDR1 is WSHSY and CDR2 is SAAADI. The CDR3 loop is CASSRQTGGSGNTIYF. The CDR3 DNA is TGCGCCAGCAGCCGTCAAACAGGGGGCTCTGGAAACACCATATATTTT.

The chain combines TRBV9 with TRBJ1-2; D ambiguous. This CDR3 region has 15 residues. Trimming took off 4 bases at V and 4 bases at J, with 17 bases between the two ends. The germline gives CDR1 SGDLS, CDR2 YYNGEE. CDR3 bases: TGTGCCAGCAGCCCGAGCCTCCTCGGTAGCTATGGCTACACCTTC. Protein product: CASSPSLLGSYGYTF.

This sequence joins TRBV5-4 and TRBJ2-1, with TRBD2 as a possible D gene (6 bases). The ends were cut back, 4 bases at V and 2 bases at J, with 16 bases in the middle. Germline V CDR1 and CDR2: SGHNT, YYREEE (reference sequence). The CDR3 totals 16 residues. In nucleotides, the CDR3 is TGTGCCAGCAGCCGGGGGACTTCCTTCACCTACAATGAGCAGTTCTTC. Encoded protein: CASSRGTSFTYNEQFF.

This chain connects TRBV5-1 to TRBJ1-5; D is uncertain. CDR3 length: 15 amino acids. V dropped 5 bases and J dropped 5 bases, with 17 bases sitting between them. Per the germline V gene, CDR1 is SGHRS and CDR2 is YFSETQ. The DNA for the CDR3 is TGCGCCAGCAGTCCCACCCCGGGGTATGATCAGCCCCAGCATTTT. As protein: CASSPTPGYDQPQHF.

This chain links TRBV7-9 with TRBJ1-1; D perhaps matches TRBD1 (6 bases). Germline lookup yields CDR1 SEHNR and CDR2 FQNEAQ (reference sequence). This CDR3 region has 18 residues. Trimming left V 5 bases short and J 4 bases short, with 26 bases between. Written as DNA, the CDR3 is TGTGCCAGCAGCCCCTCCGGGAGGGACACCTTTACCCCCACTGAAGCTTTCTTT. This translates into CASSPSGRDTFTPTEAFF. The variable domain in full, with the rest retrieved from reference TRBV7-9 and TRBJ1-1, is DTGVSQNPRHKITKRGQNVTFRCDPISEHNRLYWYRQTLGQGPEFLTYFQNEAQLEKSRLLSDRFSAERPKGSFSTLEIQRTEQGDSAMYLCASSPSGRDTFTPTEAFFGQGTRLTVV.

This clone was seen only a few times. The chain is built from TRBV19 and TRBJ2-1; 8 nucleotides match TRBD1. The CDR3 spans 14 residues. Germline CDR1 and CDR2: LNHDA and SQIVND (reference sequence). Trimming took 5 bases from V and 9 from J; bases not matched to a gene: 9. CDR3 coding DNA: TGTGCCAGTAGTCCTCGGGCCCAGGGGGCTGAGCAGTTCTTC. This translates into CASSPRAQGAEQFF. The full variable domain, rest sourced from reference TRBV19 and TRBJ2-1, is DGGITQSPKYLFRKEGQNVTLSCEQNLNHDAMYWYRQDPGQGLRLIYYSQIVNDFQKGDIAEGYSVSREKKESFPLTVTSAQKNPTAFYLCASSPRAQGAEQFFGPGTRLTVL.

This clone was observed a single time. The CDR3 protein is CASSFTPGTGGHEQYF. DNA for the CDR3: TGTGCCAGCAGCTTTACCCCCGGGACAGGGGGCCACGAGCAGTACTTC. The J gene is TRBJ2-7, the V gene TRBV27; the match to TRBD1 covers 12 bases. V lost 6 bases and J lost 5; bases outside the gene matches: 11. Germline V lookup: CDR1 MNHEY, CDR2 SMNVEV (reference sequence). The CDR3 spans 16 residues.

This chain uses TRBV10-2 with TRBJ2-5; 13 nucleotides line up with TRBD2. Looked up from germline, CDR1 is WSHSY and CDR2 is SAAADI. After removal of 7 bases from V and 2 bases from J, the junction contained 4 bases not matched to a gene. The CDR3 spans 15 residues. The CDR3 DNA reads as TGCGCCAGCAAACTAGCGGGAGGGCCTCAAGAGACCCAGTACTTC. This codes for CASKLAGGPQETQYF.

This chain links TRBV30 with TRBJ1-3, with D possibly matching TRBD1 (6 bases). This CDR3 comprises 14 residues. Germline lookup yields CDR1 GTSNPN and CDR2 SVGIG (reference sequence). V was pared by 3 bases and J by 4 bases, with 13 bases between. CDR3 DNA: TGTGCCTGGAGCCCCGGACAGAAAGGAAACACCATATATTTT. It translates to CAWSPGQKGNTIYF.

This clone was detected a few times. The V and J genes are TRBV25-1 and TRBJ1-2, with 11 bases identical to TRBD1. Looked up from germline, CDR1 is MGHDK and CDR2 is SYGVNS. Germline trimming cut 5 bases from V and 8 bases from J; bases unmatched to any gene: 13. CDR3 length: 16 amino acids. CDR3 amino acids: CASSTKIGQGAGGYTF. In DNA, the CDR3 is TGTGCCAGCAGTACCAAAATCGGACAGGGGGCCGGGGGCTACACCTTC.

The CDR3 DNA sequence: TGCGCCAGCAGCTTGGTGACAGTTAGCACAGATACGCAGTATTTT. This sequence encodes CASSLVTVSTDTQYF. The V gene is TRBV5-1, the J gene TRBJ2-3, with D tentatively TRBD1 (5 bases). Germline CDR1 is SGHRS and CDR2 is YFSETQ. The CDR3 runs to 15 residues. With 0 bases removed from V and 0 bases from J, the gap between germline ends came to 8 bases.

This clone turned up a few times. The chain has TRBV6-4 and TRBJ2-1; weak D call: TRBD2 (6 bases). Germline values: CDR1 MRHNA, CDR2 SNTAGT. The V gene lost 5 bases and the J gene lost 0 bases, with 11 bases spanning the gap. This CDR3 comprises 15 residues. The CDR3 is CASSNSGGSYNEQFF. The CDR3 DNA reads TGTGCCAGCAGTAATTCCGGGGGCTCCTACAATGAGCAGTTCTTC.

The chain employs TRBV28 and TRBJ2-2; TRBD1 is a possible D gene (5 bases). There are 15 residues in the CDR3. Trimming stripped 8 bases from V and 1 base from J, with 14 bases between. Germline assignment: CDR1 MDHEN and CDR2 SYDVKM. The CDR3 DNA sequence: TGTGCCAGCGGTCCCCCAACAGGGAACACCGGGGAGCTGTTTTTT. Translated, it gives CASGPPTGNTGELFF. Drawing the rest from reference TRBV28 and TRBJ2-2, the complete variable domain is DVKVTQSSRYLVKRTGEKVFLECVQDMDHENMFWYRQDPGLGLRLIYFSYDVKMKEKGDIPEGYSVSREKKERFSLILESASTNQTSMYLCASGPPTGNTGELFFGEGSRLTVL.

The genes are TRBV30 and TRBJ1-5; D uncertain. The germline V gene has CDR1 GTSNPN and CDR2 SVGIG (reference sequence). The CDR3 sequence is 15 residues long. Trimming took 2 bases from V and 1 from J, leaving 12 bases between them. The CDR3 coding sequence is TGTGCCTGGAGTAATTTCTGGGAGAGCAATCAGCCCCAGCATTTT. This sequence encodes CAWSNFWESNQPQHF.

The chain links TRBV2 to TRBJ2-7, with 7 bases matching TRBD1. CDR1 is SNHLY and CDR2 is FYNNEI in the germline V gene. V lost 6 bases to trimming and J lost 2 bases; unmatched junction nucleotides: 7. There are 14 residues in the CDR3. Here the CDR3 reads CASRVRDSTYEQYF. The CDR3 DNA reads as TGTGCCAGCAGGGTCCGGGACAGCACCTACGAGCAGTACTTC.

V usage is TRBV28 and J usage is TRBJ1-5, with D possibly being TRBD1 (5 bases). V was pared by 7 bases and J by 6 bases, with 13 bases between. Germline CDR1 and CDR2: MDHEN and SYDVKM. The CDR3 is made up of 13 amino acids. The CDR3 region is CASTTGGVQPQHF. The CDR3 nucleotides are TGTGCCAGCACCACCGGGGGGGTTCAGCCCCAGCATTTT.

This clone came up a few times. The chain recombines TRBV5-1 with TRBJ2-7; no reliable D call. Trimming took 5 bases from V and 5 from J, leaving 14 bases between them. The CDR3 totals 13 residues. Germline assignment: CDR1 SGHRS and CDR2 YFSETQ. CDR3 nucleotides: TGCGCCAGCAGTCTCCCATCGGAGCACGAGCAGTACTTC. Its protein is CASSLPSEHEQYF.

The CDR3 reads CASSRGPNEKLFF. DNA for the CDR3: TGTGCCAGCAGCCGTGGGCCGAATGAAAAACTGTTTTTT. The rearrangement links TRBV11-3 to TRBJ1-4; the D is unclear. Trimming removed 5 bases at V and 5 bases at J, with 9 bases between. This CDR3 contains 13 residues. In germline, CDR1 is SGHNT, CDR2 YENEEA.